One sample yielded the 25 T cell receptor beta chains listed below, sequenced in a study of shared clonotypes between healthy human individuals. Naive CD8 populations comprised CD45RO-negative cells positively selected for CCR7, excluding terminally differentiated effector memory CD45RA+ cells. Clones were sequenced by immunoSEQ multiplex PCR, and TCRdb holds only the in-frame ones, with some missing. The data show about 1.9 million clones, 80% to 95% seen once. Sequencing used naive CD8+ T cells from PBMCs. These receptors all come from a man younger than 35 in good health. Some clones in this sample may be carry-over from other donors' samples.

The chain carries TRBV28 and TRBJ1-5; 8 nucleotides line up with TRBD1. Looked up from germline, CDR1 is MDHEN and CDR2 is SYDVKM. This CDR3 comprises 14 residues. V lost 3 bases, J lost 7 bases, and 5 bases stayed unmatched. CDR3 sequence reads: CASSLGQDRQPQHF. The DNA of the CDR3 is TGTGCCAGCAGTTTGGGACAGGACAGACAGCCCCAGCATTTT.

The J gene is TRBJ2-1, the V gene TRBV4-3; 7 bases are a match to TRBD1. The CDR3 length is 14 residues. The V and J ends lost 3 bases and 9 bases, in that order; junction bases with no gene match: 8. CDR1 is LGHNA, CDR2 YSLEER, per germline. CDR3 nucleotide sequence: TGCGCCAGCAGCCAGTACTCAGGGGGTAGTGAGCAGTTCTTC. This gives the protein CASSQYSGGSEQFF.

The rearrangement joins TRBV5-6 to TRBJ2-1; 14 bases line up with TRBD2. The CDR3 totals 15 residues. J was trimmed by 9 bases and V by 0 bases; bases with no gene match: 2. CDR1 SGHDT and CDR2 YYEEEE come from the germline V gene. The CDR3 protein is CASSLGLAGGFEQFF. The CDR3 DNA follows: TGTGCCAGCAGCTTGGGACTAGCGGGAGGGTTTGAGCAGTTCTTC. Using reference TRBV5-6 and TRBJ2-1 for the parts outside the CDR3, the full variable domain is DAGVTQSPTHLIKTRGQQVTLRCSPKSGHDTVSWYQQALGQGPQFIFQYYEEEERQRGNFPDRFSGHQFPNYSSELNVNALLLGDSALYLCASSLGLAGGFEQFFGPGTRLTVL.

This clone was found once. The rearrangement uses TRBV27 and TRBJ1-5; 9 positions agree with TRBD1. The CDR3 totals 12 residues. The V segment lost 6 bases and the J segment 7 bases; nucleotides outside the gene matches: 1. Germline V gene sequence: CDR1 MNHEY, CDR2 SMNVEV (reference sequence). CDR3 region: CASRQGAQPQHF. The CDR3 nucleotides are TGTGCCAGCAGACAGGGGGCCCAGCCCCAGCATTTT.

The gene calls are TRBV7-9 and TRBJ2-7; weak D call: TRBD1 (6 bases). Germline lookup yields CDR1 SEHNR and CDR2 FQNEAQ (reference sequence). Trimming cost V 5 bases and J 3 bases, with 17 bases left between them. This CDR3 spans 15 amino acids. CDR3 DNA sequence: TGTGCCAGCAGCACCTCGGCAGGGGCAGGCTACGAGCAGTACTTC. This translates into CASSTSAGAGYEQYF.

This chain joins TRBV11-3 and TRBJ2-1, with TRBD2 matching 7 bases. This CDR3 has 15 amino acids. Germline CDR1 reads SGHNT; CDR2 reads YENEEA. V gave up 4 bases and J gave up 2 bases; unmatched junction bases: 5. The CDR3 DNA reads TGTGCCAGCAGCTCCAAGCGGGAAGCCTACAATGAGCAGTTCTTC. As protein: CASSSKREAYNEQFF.

This clone has just a few counts. The CDR3 is CASSLVDRGDTEAFF. In DNA form, the CDR3 reads TGTGCCAGCAGCTTAGTGGACAGGGGAGACACTGAAGCTTTCTTT. V and J are TRBV7-9 and TRBJ1-1; 9 positions agree with TRBD1. This CDR3 spans 15 amino acids. CDR1 and CDR2 (germline): SEHNR, FQNEAQ (reference sequence). V dropped 1 base and J dropped 3; count of bases not matched to a gene: 3.

Notes on this clone: The same CDR3 also results from other DNA sequences found in this sample. This chain joins TRBV6-5 and TRBJ1-1; D not resolved. CDR3 size: 14 residues. Trimming removed 0 bases from V and 1 base from J, with 6 bases in between. The germline V gene encodes CDR1 MNHEY and CDR2 SVGAGI. CDR3 amino acids: CASSYSGANTEAFF. The DNA of the CDR3 is TGTGCCAGCAGTTACTCGGGAGCGAACACTGAAGCTTTCTTT.

The chain combines TRBV12-5 with TRBJ2-3; D is unresolved. CDR1 and CDR2 from the germline V gene are LGHNT and FRNRAP. Trimming removed 7 bases from V and 3 bases from J, with 17 bases in between. CDR3 length equals 15 residues. The CDR3, as DNA: TGTGCTAGTGACTCACCCAACGGAGAAACAGATACGCAGTATTTT. As protein: CASDSPNGETDTQYF.

The chain recombines TRBV6-5 with TRBJ2-1; 9 bases line up with TRBD2. The trim removed 6 bases at V and 0 bases at J, leaving 3 bases unmatched. This CDR3 is built from 15 residues. Germline-derived CDR1 and CDR2 are MNHEY and SVGAGI. The CDR3 bases are TGTGCCAGCAGGGAGCGGGAGGCCTCCTACAATGAGCAGTTCTTC. Translation gives CASREREASYNEQFF.

The chain carries TRBV15 and TRBJ1-1; D unresolved. CDR3 size: 15 residues. V lost 0 bases and J lost 1, with 9 bases in between. Germline V gene lookup returns CDR1 LNHNV and CDR2 YYDKDF (reference sequence). The CDR3 DNA follows: TGTGCCACCAGCAGAGAACCAGGCCAGAACACTGAAGCTTTCTTT. Amino acids: CATSREPGQNTEAFF.

As to this clone: The same CDR3 arises from other DNA sequences in this sample as well. The V and J genes are TRBV7-9 and TRBJ2-1; D unclear. CDR1 is SEHNR and CDR2 is FQNEAQ in the germline V gene (reference sequence). CDR3 length: 11 amino acids. Trimming shortened V by 5 bases and J by 10 bases, and 9 bases separated the two germline ends. CDR3 sequence reads: CASSPPGEQFF. CDR3 DNA: TGTGCCAGCAGCCCACCTGGCGAGCAGTTCTTC. Looking up the rest from reference TRBV7-9 and TRBJ2-1 gives the full variable domain: DTGVSQNPRHKITKRGQNVTFRCDPISEHNRLYWYRQTLGQGPEFLTYFQNEAQLEKSRLLSDRFSAERPKGSFSTLEIQRTEQGDSAMYLCASSPPGEQFFGPGTRLTVL.

The chain employs TRBV6-1 and TRBJ1-2; 7 bases agree with TRBD1. Germline CDR1 is MNHNS and CDR2 is SASEGT. The V segment lost 3 bases and the J segment 3 bases; nucleotides outside the gene matches: 10. The CDR3 spans 16 residues. The CDR3 region is CASSDVFDREHYGYTF. In DNA, the CDR3 is TGTGCCAGCAGTGACGTATTCGACAGGGAACACTATGGCTACACCTTC.

V is TRBV6-6 and J is TRBJ2-1; either TRBD1 or TRBD2 may fit D (5 bases each). CDR1 is MNHNY, CDR2 SVGAGI, per germline (reference sequence). With 5 bases removed from V and 9 bases from J, the gap between germline ends came to 17 bases. This CDR3 has 14 amino acids. The CDR3 loop reads CASSTGTPSAEQFF. CDR3 bases: TGTGCCAGCAGTACTGGGACGCCCAGCGCTGAGCAGTTCTTC.

The count of this clone is one. Other nucleotide sequences from this sample produce the same CDR3. This sequence joins TRBV28 and TRBJ2-3; D gene uncertain. V was shortened by 4 bases and J by 1 base, with 9 bases between the two germline ends. The germline CDR1 and CDR2 sequences are MDHEN and SYDVKM. The CDR3 sequence is 14 residues long. The CDR3 region is CASSSGPGTDTQYF. CDR3 DNA: TGTGCCAGCAGTTCCGGACCGGGCACAGATACGCAGTATTTT.

The V call is TRBV9, the J call TRBJ1-1, with 9 bases aligning to TRBD1. The CDR3 covers 15 residues. Germline CDR1 is SGDLS and CDR2 is YYNGEE. V gave up 0 bases and J gave up 4 bases; unmatched junction bases: 4. DNA of the CDR3: TGTGCCAGCAGCGTAGATACAGGGGGCCCCACTGAAGCTTTCTTT. Translating gives CASSVDTGGPTEAFF.

To note about this clone: At the DNA level, this CDR3 is encoded by other sequences in the same sample as well. The V gene is TRBV7-9, the J gene TRBJ1-1; no clear D gene. The germline gives CDR1 SEHNR, CDR2 FQNEAQ (reference sequence). Trimming left V 1 base short and J 8 bases short, with 8 bases between. The CDR3 extends over 12 amino acids. Here the CDR3 reads CASSLGPSEAFF. The CDR3 nucleotides read TGTGCCAGCAGCTTAGGTCCGTCGGAAGCTTTCTTT.

The rearrangement links TRBV7-9 to TRBJ2-7; D gene uncertain. This CDR3 has 12 amino acids. V was trimmed by 5 bases and J by 9 bases, leaving 14 bases between them. CDR1 is SEHNR and CDR2 is FQNEAQ in the germline V gene (reference sequence). Here the CDR3 DNA reads TGTGCCAGCAGCCCAACTGTGCGAGGGCAGTACTTC. Translating it yields CASSPTVRGQYF.

The chain's CDR3 is CASSPGPPPNEQFF. The CDR3 DNA reads TGTGCCAGCAGCCCGGGACCCCCCCCGAATGAGCAGTTCTTC. The chain recombines TRBV27 with TRBJ2-1; D tentatively reads TRBD1 or TRBD2 (5 bases each). The germline V gene has CDR1 MNHEY and CDR2 SMNVEV (reference sequence). CDR3 size: 14 residues. V gave up 6 bases and J gave up 7 bases, with 16 bases separating them.

This chain uses TRBV7-3 with TRBJ2-2, with 12 nucleotides matching TRBD2. The J segment lost 3 bases and the V segment lost 5 bases, leaving 7 bases of the junction unmatched. The CDR3 extends over 17 amino acids. CDR1 is SGHTA, CDR2 FQGTGA, per germline. CDR3 DNA: TGTGCCAGCAGCCCAGGACTAGCGGGGTTTTACACCGGGGAGCTGTTTTTT. It is translated as CASSPGLAGFYTGELFF.

The chain couples TRBV29-1 to TRBJ1-2, with D uncertain. The germline CDR1 and CDR2 sequences are SQVTM and ANQGSEA. The CDR3 is 13 amino acids. The V end was cut by 4 bases, the J end by 0 bases, with 9 bases between. The CDR3 spells CSVVGRTNYGYTF. CDR3 DNA sequence: TGCAGCGTTGTTGGCAGAACTAACTATGGCTACACCTTC.

As for this clone: Additional DNA sequences in this sample encode the identical CDR3. V usage is TRBV7-9 and J usage is TRBJ1-2, with 8 bases identical to TRBD1. J was trimmed by 5 bases and V by 5 bases; bases with no gene match: 7. CDR1 and CDR2 from the germline V gene are SEHNR and FQNEAQ (reference sequence). There are 14 residues in the CDR3. CDR3 DNA sequence: TGTGCCAGCAGCCCAGGGGGCTCAGGGTATGGCTACACCTTC. It translates to CASSPGGSGYGYTF.

CDR3 protein: CASSKRTPRYNEQFF. The CDR3 DNA sequence: TGTGCCAGCAGCAAAAGGACGCCCCGTTACAATGAGCAGTTCTTC. The chain uses TRBV5-6 and TRBJ2-1; D unclear. This CDR3 comprises 15 residues. CDR1 is SGHDT and CDR2 is YYEEEE in the germline V gene. V was pared by 4 bases and J by 4 bases, with 15 bases between.

This clone was seen more than once but under ten times. CDR3 sequence reads: CASSYRVSNQPQHF. The CDR3 DNA reads TGTGCCAGCAGTTACAGGGTTAGCAATCAGCCCCAGCATTTT. The J gene is TRBJ1-5, the V gene TRBV28, with D perhaps matching TRBD1 (6 bases). V lost 4 bases and J 0 bases, leaving 7 bases between the germline ends. Per the germline V gene, CDR1 is MDHEN and CDR2 is SYDVKM. CDR3 length equals 14 residues.

The genes are TRBV28 and TRBJ1-2; 11 nucleotides agree with TRBD1. V gave up 5 bases and J gave up 8 bases; unmatched junction bases: 10. There are 15 residues in the CDR3. Germline values: CDR1 MDHEN, CDR2 SYDVKM. The CDR3 spells CASSPPDRGRNGYTF. Written as DNA, the CDR3 is TGTGCCAGCAGTCCCCCGGACAGGGGGCGAAACGGCTACACCTTC.